This TCR beta chain was identified in a study of shared clonotypes between healthy human individuals (dated by TCRdb to the early 2020s). In the study overall: The cohort included a few men and two women between 18 and 49 years of age. For each donor, CD4 naive and CD4 memory were each run on three plates, CD8 naive on two plates, and CD8 memory on one plate. To estimate repertoire size and how much clonotype sharing occurs between individuals, the study deeply sequenced the blood TCR repertoires of 4 to 6 healthy adults. Libraries were prepared and TCR repertoires were sequenced by different laboratories using diverse techniques, in order to increase sequencing depth and limit assay-specific biases. Each donor's leukapheresis produced roughly between about 0.9 and 9.5 billion PBMCs. Broader findings and caveats from the paper: Compared with non-shared clonotypes, the clonotypes found in all four sorted-subset donors had higher generation probabilities. Pairwise subsampling led to the expectation that sequencing depth would affect the degree of clonotype sharing among donors. Sampling was restricted to blood, and TCR repertoires in tissues likely differ from the TCR repertoires found in blood. Naive subsets generally had larger estimated clonotype richness than memory subsets did. When a handful of donors were compared, the shared fraction of clonotypes was around 4.6% for naive CD4, 3.5% to 4% for naive CD8, 2% to 2.5% for memory CD4, and around 0.4% for memory CD8. Even with the large sequencing depth, rarefaction of the sorted-subset datasets indicated that sequencing was incomplete. Because the study included a small number of donors, the genetic and exposure-history diversity represented was limited.

The donors were healthy, HIV-negative adults who had no recently reported acute infections or vaccinations. All donors were Caucasian adults living in Nashville, Tennessee, USA. CD8 memory samples were composed of magnetically selected CD45RO+ cells combined with CCR7-negative CD45RA+ effector memory (TemRA) cells. Blood was collected by leukapheresis, and PBMCs were isolated by Ficoll-Histopaque density gradient centrifugation and then cryopreserved in liquid nitrogen vapor phase. Purity and quantity of every magnetically sorted T cell population were checked by analytical flow cytometry. Genomic DNA was isolated from each sorted fraction and quantified by UV absorbance on a Nanodrop 2000c. This clone has only one observation. What this receptor recognizes is not known. A much larger clonotype is one base distant, so this may be a read error. The V end gives up 4 bases and the J end 0 bases, leaving 0 bases in the junction not matched to a gene. Counted from cysteine to phenylalanine, this CDR3 has 15 amino acids. The CDR3 DNA has 45 bases and is translated from base 1. From a lookup of the germline V gene (reference sequence), CDR1 and CDR2 are LNHDA and SQIVND.

TCR CDR3 regions were amplified from genomic DNA by multiplex PCR using the deep immunoSEQ assay. Extracted genomic DNA from each cell subset was distributed evenly across all wells of several immunoSEQ 96-well plates, and each plate was treated as a replicate. For sorted subsets, about 200 ng genomic DNA, equal to tens of thousands of T cell genomes, was loaded into each replicate PCR. Purified libraries were measured with a Qubit 3.0 fluorometer, size-checked on a Bioanalyzer 2100, and measured again with the KAPA Library Quantification kit. Every immunoSEQ 96-well plate was sequenced on a separate single-read 150-cycle Illumina NextSeq 550 flow cell. The source study handled its data this way. Because only junctional sequences without quality scores were contained in the immunoSEQ output, filtering matching that applied to full-length reads could not be performed. To assign V/J genes and CDR3, sequences were annotated using PyIR, a Python wrapper for IgBLAST v1.9, with IMGT germline references. Reads were filtered out if the reads had weak V/J assignments (E-value above 1e-6), no CDR3, stop codons, out-of-frame junctions, or ambiguous translated residues. V3J clonotypes were defined as sequences sharing the same inferred V gene, J gene, and CDR3 amino acid sequence. To compute the percentage overlap between repertoires, the number of shared unique clonotypes was divided by the size of the smaller repertoire. Repertoire richness was assessed with RTK rarefaction, the Chao1 estimator, and Recon v2.1 estimates of unobserved clonotypes. OLGA was used to compute generation probabilities for all TCRbeta clonotypes that the gDNA method yielded from a handful of donors. TCRdb's version of the immuneACCESS table is confined to in-frame rearrangements and falls short of the full clone set. An unresolved V gene accounts for under half of the shortfall where checked; the remainder is of unknown origin. V, J and clone size derive from that table, while D and trimming were established from the DNA sequence. This sample holds about 690,000 clones; roughly 91% were observed only once. In total, the top ten clones hold about 34% of the sample.

The V and J genes are TRBV19 and TRBJ2-1; 10 middle bases align to TRBD2. The material sequenced was memory CD8+ T cells from PBMCs. This specimen's cell subset or site label, per the study, means: CD45RO+ cells pooled with CCR7-negative TemRA cells. The TCR comes from a man aged 18 to 30 in good health. Some clones in this sample may be carry-over from other donors' samples. The DNA sequence reads TGTGCCAGTAGTAGACTAGCGGGCTCCTACAATGAGCAGTTCTTC. It translates as CASSRLAGSYNEQFF.